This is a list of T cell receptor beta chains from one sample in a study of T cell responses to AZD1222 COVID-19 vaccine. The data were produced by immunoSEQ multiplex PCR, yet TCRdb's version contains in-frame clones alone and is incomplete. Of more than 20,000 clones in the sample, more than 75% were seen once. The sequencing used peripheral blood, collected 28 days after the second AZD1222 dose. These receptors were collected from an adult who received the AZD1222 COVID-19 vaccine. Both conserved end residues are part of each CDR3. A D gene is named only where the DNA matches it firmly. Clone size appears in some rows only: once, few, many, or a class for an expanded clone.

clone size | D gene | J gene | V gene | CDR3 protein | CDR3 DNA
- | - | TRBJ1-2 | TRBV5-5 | CASSLLGAYGYTF | TGTGCCAGCAGCTTGCTTGGTGCCTATGGCTACACCTTC
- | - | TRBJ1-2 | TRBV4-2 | CASSQEGPGGYTF | TGTGCCAGCAGCCAAGAGGGCCCGGGGGGCTACACCTTC
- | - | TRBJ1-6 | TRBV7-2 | CASSHPPESPLHF | TGTGCCAGCAGCCATCCTCCCGAGTCACCCCTCCACTTT
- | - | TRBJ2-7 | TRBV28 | CASSSPGLGLYEQYF | TGTGCCAGCAGTTCCCCGGGACTCGGGTTATACGAGCAGTACTTC
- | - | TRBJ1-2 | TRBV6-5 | CASLGLYGYTF | TGTGCCAGCCTAGGACTTTATGGCTACACCTTC
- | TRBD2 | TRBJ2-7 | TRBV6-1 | CASSESRSRGTSVYEQYF | TGTGCCAGCAGCGAATCCCGGTCCCGGGGGACTAGCGTCTACGAGCAGTACTTC
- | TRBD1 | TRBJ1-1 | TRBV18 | CASSPYRQGDMNTEAFF | TGTGCCAGCTCACCATATCGACAGGGGGACATGAACACTGAAGCTTTCTTT
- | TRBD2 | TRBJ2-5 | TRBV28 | CASSLVGRIETQYF | TGTGCCAGCAGTTTAGTCGGGAGGATCGAGACCCAGTACTTC
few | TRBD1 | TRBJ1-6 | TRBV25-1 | CASSEWDSGNNSPLHF | TGTGCCAGCAGTGAATGGGACAGCGGCAATAATTCACCCCTCCACTTT
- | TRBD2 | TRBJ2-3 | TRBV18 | CASSWREEGTDTQYF | TGTGCCAGCTCGTGGCGGGAGGAAGGGACAGATACGCAGTATTTT
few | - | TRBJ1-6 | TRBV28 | CVTAGSKGAPLHF | TGTGTAACGGCCGGGAGCAAAGGGGCACCCCTCCACTTT
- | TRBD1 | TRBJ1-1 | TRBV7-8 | CASSLAGQGGTEAFF | TGTGCCAGCAGCTTAGCCGGACAGGGGGGAACTGAAGCTTTCTTT
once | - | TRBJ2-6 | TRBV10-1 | CASSETGSGANVLTF | TGCGCCAGCAGTGAAACAGGTTCTGGGGCCAACGTCCTGACTTTC
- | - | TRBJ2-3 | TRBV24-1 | CATSDRDTQYF | TGTGCCACCAGTGATAGGGATACGCAGTATTTT
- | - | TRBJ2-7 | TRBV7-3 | CASSSGSSYEQYF | TGTGCCAGCAGCTCGGGGAGCTCCTACGAGCAGTACTTC
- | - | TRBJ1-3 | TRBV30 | CAWGWEAGNTIYF | TGTGCCTGGGGGTGGGAAGCTGGAAACACCATATATTTT
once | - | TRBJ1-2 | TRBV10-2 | CASRMRGGDYGYTF | TGCGCCAGCAGGATGAGGGGAGGGGACTATGGCTACACCTTC
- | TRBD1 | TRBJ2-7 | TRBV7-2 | CASSNRDRDDEQYF | TGTGCCAGCAGCAACCGGGACAGGGACGACGAGCAGTACTTC
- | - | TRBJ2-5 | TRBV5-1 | CASRAGSQETQYF | TGCGCCAGCAGAGCGGGCAGCCAAGAGACCCAGTACTTC
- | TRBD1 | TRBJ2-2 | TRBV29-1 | CSARQGRDTGELFF | TGCAGCGCGCGACAGGGAAGGGACACCGGGGAGCTGTTTTTT
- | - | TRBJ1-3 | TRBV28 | CASSITGTGGNTIYF | TGTGCCAGCAGTATCACCGGGACGGGCGGAAACACCATATATTTT
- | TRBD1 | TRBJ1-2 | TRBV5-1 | CASSLGQGDGYTF | TGCGCCAGCAGCTTGGGGCAGGGGGATGGCTACACCTTC
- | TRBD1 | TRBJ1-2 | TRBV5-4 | CASSWDRTYGYTF | TGTGCCAGCAGCTGGGACAGGACCTATGGCTACACCTTC
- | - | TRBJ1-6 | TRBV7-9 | CASSSPDRIYNSPLHF | TGTGCCAGCAGCTCACCGGACCGCATCTATAATTCACCCCTCCACTTT
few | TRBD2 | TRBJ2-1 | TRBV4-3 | CASSQVTSGRAFEQFF | TGCGCCAGCAGCCAAGTGACTAGCGGGAGGGCTTTTGAGCAGTTCTTC
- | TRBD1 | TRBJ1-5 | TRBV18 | CASSFWDRNQPQHF | TGTGCCAGCTCCTTTTGGGACAGGAATCAGCCCCAGCATTTT
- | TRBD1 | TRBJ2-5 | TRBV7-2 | CASSLGGGSGQYF | TGTGCCAGCAGCTTAGGAGGGGGCTCGGGCCAGTACTTC
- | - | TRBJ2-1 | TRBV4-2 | CASCPSHGSPLEEQFF | TGTGCCAGCTGTCCCTCCCACGGGTCCCCTTTGGAGGAGCAGTTCTTC
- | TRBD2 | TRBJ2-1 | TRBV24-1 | CATSGTSGSRNEQFF | TGTGCCACCAGTGGTACTAGCGGGAGTCGGAATGAGCAGTTCTTC
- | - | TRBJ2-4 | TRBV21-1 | CASTRLGGTKNIQYF | TGTGCCAGCACCAGGTTGGGGGGTACCAAAAACATTCAGTACTTC
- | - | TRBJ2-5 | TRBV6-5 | CASSNNRQETQYF | TGTGCCAGCAGTAACAACCGCCAGGAGACCCAGTACTTC
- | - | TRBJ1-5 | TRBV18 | CASSPGVNQPQHF | TGTGCCAGCTCACCAGGGGTTAATCAGCCCCAGCATTTT
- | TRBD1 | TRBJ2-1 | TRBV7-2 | CASSYGQGWGEQFF | TGTGCCAGCAGCTACGGACAGGGTTGGGGTGAGCAGTTCTTC
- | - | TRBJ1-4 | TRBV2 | CASSDSANEKLFF | TGTGCCAGCAGTGATTCGGCAAATGAAAAACTGTTTTTT
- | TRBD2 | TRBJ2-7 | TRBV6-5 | CASSYRRGEYEQYF | TGTGCCAGCAGTTACCGACGGGGGGAGTACGAGCAGTACTTC
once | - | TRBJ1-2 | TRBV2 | CASILDGNYGYTF | TGTGCCAGCATCTTAGACGGAAACTATGGCTACACCTTC
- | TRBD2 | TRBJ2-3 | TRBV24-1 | CATSDRSGREGTDTQYF | TGTGCCACCAGTGATCGGTCCGGGAGGGAGGGGACAGATACGCAGTATTTT
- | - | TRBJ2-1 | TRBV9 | CASSVGQPSNEQFF | TGTGCCAGCAGCGTAGGTCAGCCGTCCAATGAGCAGTTCTTC
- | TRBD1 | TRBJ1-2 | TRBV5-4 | CASSSGQVYGYTF | TGTGCCAGCAGCTCCGGACAGGTATATGGCTACACCTTC
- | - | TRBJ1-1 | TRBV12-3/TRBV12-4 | CASSLTSQTEAFF | TGTGCCAGCAGTTTGACCAGTCAGACTGAAGCTTTCTTT
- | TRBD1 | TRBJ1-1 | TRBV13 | CASSLKRGRQGSTFF | TGTGCCAGCAGCTTAAAGAGAGGGAGACAGGGGAGTACTTTCTTT
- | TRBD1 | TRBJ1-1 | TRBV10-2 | CASSGQDRVNTEAFF | TGCGCCAGCAGTGGGCAAGACAGGGTCAACACTGAAGCTTTCTTT
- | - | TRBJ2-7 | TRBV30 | CAWSGSGYEQYF | TGTGCCTGGAGCGGGAGCGGCTACGAGCAGTACTTC